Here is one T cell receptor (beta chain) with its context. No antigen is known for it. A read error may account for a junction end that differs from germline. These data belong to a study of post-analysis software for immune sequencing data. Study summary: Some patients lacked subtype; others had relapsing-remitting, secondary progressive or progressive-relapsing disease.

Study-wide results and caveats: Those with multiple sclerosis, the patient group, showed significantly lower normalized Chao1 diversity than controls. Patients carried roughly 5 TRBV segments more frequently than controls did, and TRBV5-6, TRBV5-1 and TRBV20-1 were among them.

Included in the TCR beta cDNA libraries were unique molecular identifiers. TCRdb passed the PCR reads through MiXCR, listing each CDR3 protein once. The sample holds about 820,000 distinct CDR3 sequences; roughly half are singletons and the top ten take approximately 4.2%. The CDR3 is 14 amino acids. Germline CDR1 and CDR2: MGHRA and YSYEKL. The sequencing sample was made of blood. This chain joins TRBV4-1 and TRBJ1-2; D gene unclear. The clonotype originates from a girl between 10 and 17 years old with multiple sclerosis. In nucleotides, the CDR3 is TGCGCCAGCAGCCAAGCCCCAGATAACTACGGCTACACCTTC. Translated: CASSQAPDNYGYTF.